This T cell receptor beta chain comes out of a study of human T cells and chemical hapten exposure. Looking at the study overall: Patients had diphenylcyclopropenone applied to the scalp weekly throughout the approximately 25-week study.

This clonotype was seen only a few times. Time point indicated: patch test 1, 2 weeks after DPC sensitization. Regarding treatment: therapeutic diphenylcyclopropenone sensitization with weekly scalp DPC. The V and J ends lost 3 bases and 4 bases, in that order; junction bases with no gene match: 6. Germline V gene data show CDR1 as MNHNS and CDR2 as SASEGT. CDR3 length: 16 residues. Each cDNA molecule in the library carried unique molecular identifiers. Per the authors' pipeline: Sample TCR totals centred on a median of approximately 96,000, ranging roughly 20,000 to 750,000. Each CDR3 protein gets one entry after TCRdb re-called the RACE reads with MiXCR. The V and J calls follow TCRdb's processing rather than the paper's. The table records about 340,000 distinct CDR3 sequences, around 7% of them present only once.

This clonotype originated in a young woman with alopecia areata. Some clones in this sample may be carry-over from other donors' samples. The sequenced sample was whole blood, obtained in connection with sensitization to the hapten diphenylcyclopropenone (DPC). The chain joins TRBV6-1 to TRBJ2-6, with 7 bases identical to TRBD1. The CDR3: CASSDPTGQGANVLTF. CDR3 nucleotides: TGTGCCAGCAGTGACCCGACAGGGCAAGGGGCCAACGTCCTGACTTTC.